The subject of this entry is one TCR beta chain. TCRdb passed the PCR reads through MiXCR, listing each CDR3 protein once. The table shows hundreds of thousands of distinct CDR3 sequences, with around 25% occurring only once. This specimen belongs to a study of molecular identifiers for immune sequencing clone quantification. This clonotype was sampled from a human donor in good health. Some libraries in this study had Jurkat cell RNA spiked in. Material for sequencing was naive CD8+ T cells from blood, with Jurkat cell RNA spiked in. Subset defined: FACS-sorted CD8+CD4-CCR7+CD45RA+ naive T cells.

CDR3 region: CASSEWSWDSPLHF. In nucleotides, the CDR3 is TGTGCCAGCAGTGAGTGGTCTTGGGATTCACCCCTCCACTTT. The chain joins TRBV25-1 to TRBJ1-6; no firm D call. This CDR3 has 14 residues. V was shortened by 3 bases and J by 8 bases, with 11 bases between the two germline ends. Germline CDR1 MGHDK, CDR2 SYGVNS.